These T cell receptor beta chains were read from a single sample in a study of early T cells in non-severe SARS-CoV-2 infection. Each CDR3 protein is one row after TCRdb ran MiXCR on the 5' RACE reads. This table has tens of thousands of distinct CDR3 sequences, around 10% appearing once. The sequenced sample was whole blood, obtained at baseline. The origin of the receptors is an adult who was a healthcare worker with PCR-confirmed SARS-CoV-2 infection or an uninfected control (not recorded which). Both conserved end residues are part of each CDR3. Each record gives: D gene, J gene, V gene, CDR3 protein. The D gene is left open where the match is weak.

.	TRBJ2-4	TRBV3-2	CASREDPVLREAKNIQYF
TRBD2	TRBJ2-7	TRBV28	CARSPSSGSSYEQYF
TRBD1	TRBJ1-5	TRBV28	CASRGGQGAPGNQPQHF
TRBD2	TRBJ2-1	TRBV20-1	CSARDAVAGGLSPTYNEQFF
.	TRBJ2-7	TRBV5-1	CASSLGQAAGEQYF
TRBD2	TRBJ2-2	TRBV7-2	CASSLGGGLAGGRTGELFF
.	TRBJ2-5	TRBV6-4	CASFLPREETQYF
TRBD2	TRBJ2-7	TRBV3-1	CASSLGLAGGYEQYF
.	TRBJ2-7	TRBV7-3	CASYQRKGPYEQYF
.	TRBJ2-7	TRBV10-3	CAISDRGDEQYF
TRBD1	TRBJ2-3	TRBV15	CATSTPATTGLTDTQYF
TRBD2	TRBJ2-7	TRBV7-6	CASSPGTSSHEQYF
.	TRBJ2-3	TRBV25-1	CASSEFFAGTSTDTQYF
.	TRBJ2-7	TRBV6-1	CASSEAPNWGGDEQYF
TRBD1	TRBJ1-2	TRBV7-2	CASSPQGTVYGYTF
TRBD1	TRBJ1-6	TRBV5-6	CASSPGQGVWSPLHF
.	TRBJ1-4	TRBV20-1	CSAGTDNEKLFF
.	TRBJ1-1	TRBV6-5	CASSYSRGALNTEAFF
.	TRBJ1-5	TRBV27	CASSLSQGYQPQHF
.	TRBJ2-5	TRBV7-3	CATARTEKETQYF